This T cell receptor beta chain is from a study of CD8+CD57+ T cells in acquired aplastic anemia. Study as a whole: Quantities of DNA derived from sorted CD4+ and CD8+ cells averaged roughly 3.4 ug.

Genomic DNA, the template, was used for profiling of the TCR beta VDJ and CDR3. TCRdb used MiXCR to reprocess the reads, holding one entry per CDR3 protein. Of 160,000 or so distinct CDR3 sequences listed, about two thirds are singletons. All patients picked for sequencing had shown, by flow cytometry, an expansion of CD8+CD57+ cells. Patients uniformly had severe acquired aplastic anemia. Study-wide findings and caveats: Patients and controls were not found to differ significantly in CD8+ Simpson's diversity. Patients and controls shared under 35 CD8+ CDR3 sequences, which appeared highly expressed in patients and within their immunodominant clones.

About this clonotype: The antigen is undetermined.

V lost 6 bases to trimming and J lost 7 bases, with 15 bases between them. The CDR3 sequence is 13 residues long. What was sequenced was sorted CD4+, CD8+, or CD8+CD57+ T cells (not recorded which) from PBMCs. This receptor was taken from a human donor with aplastic anemia. The chain links TRBV12-3 or TRBV12-4 to TRBJ2-5; tentative D call: TRBD2 (5 bases). The CDR3 loop is CASSARGSGTQYF. The CDR3 nucleotides read TGTGCCAGCAGCGCGAGAGGGTCAGGGACCCAGTACTTC.